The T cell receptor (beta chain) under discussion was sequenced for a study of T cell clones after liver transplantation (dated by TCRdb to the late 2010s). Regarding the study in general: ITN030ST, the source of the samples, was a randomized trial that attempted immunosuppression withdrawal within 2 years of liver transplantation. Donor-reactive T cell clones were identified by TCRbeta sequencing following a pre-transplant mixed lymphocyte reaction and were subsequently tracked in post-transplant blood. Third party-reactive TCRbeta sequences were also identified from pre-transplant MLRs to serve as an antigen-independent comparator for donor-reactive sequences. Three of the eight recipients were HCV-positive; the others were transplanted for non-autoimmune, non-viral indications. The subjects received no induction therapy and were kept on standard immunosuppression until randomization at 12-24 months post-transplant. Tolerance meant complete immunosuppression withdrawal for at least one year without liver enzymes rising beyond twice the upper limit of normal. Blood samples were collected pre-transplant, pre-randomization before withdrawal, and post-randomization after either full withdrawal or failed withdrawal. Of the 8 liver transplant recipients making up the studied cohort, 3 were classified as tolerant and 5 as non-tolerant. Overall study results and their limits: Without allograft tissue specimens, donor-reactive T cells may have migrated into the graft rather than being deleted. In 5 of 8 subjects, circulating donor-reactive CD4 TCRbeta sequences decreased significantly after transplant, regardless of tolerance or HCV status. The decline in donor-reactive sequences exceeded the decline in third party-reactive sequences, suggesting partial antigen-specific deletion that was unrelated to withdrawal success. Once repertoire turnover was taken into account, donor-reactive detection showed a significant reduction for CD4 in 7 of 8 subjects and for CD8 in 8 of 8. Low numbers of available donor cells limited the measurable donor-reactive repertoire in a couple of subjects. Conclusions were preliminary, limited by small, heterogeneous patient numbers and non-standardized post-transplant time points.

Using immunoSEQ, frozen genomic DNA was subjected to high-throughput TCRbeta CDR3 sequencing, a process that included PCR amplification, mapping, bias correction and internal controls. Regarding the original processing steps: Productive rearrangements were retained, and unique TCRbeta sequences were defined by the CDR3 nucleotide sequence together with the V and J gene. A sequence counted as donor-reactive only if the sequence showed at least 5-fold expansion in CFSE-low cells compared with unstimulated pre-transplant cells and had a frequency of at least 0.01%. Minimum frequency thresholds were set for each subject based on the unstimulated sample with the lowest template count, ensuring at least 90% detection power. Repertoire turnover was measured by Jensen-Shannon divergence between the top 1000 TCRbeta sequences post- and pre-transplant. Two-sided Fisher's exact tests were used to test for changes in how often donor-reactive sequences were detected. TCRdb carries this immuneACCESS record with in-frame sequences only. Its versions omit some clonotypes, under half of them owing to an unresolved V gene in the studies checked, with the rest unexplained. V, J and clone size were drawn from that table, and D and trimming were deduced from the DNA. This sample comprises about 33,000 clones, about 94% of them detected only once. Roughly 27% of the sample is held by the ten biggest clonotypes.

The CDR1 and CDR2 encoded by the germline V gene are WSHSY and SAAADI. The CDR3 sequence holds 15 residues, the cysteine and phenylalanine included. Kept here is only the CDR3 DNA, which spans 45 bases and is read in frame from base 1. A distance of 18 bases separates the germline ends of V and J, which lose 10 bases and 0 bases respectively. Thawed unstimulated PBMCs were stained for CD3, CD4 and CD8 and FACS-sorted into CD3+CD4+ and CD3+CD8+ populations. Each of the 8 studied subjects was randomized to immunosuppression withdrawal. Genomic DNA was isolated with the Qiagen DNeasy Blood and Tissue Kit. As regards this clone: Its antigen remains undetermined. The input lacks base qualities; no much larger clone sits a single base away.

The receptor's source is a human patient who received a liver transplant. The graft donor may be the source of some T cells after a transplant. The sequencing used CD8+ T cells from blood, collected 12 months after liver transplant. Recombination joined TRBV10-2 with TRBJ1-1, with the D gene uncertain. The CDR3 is CATGVSSGLNTEAFF. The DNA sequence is TGCGCCACAGGCGTCTCTTCCGGATTGAACACTGAAGCTTTCTTT.